This T cell receptor (beta chain) was found in a study of blood T cells in healthy people across ages. Turning to the study itself: With template switching, about one barcoded beta molecule was captured per two T cells. Findings and caveats of the study: Calculation of diversity from one million T cells yielded estimates considered to be underestimates.

For the second PCR, which ran for roughly 7 to 11 cycles, a sample-barcoded 5' primer and a J-beta primer mix were used. Each CDR3 protein gets one entry after TCRdb re-called the 5' RACE reads with MiXCR. In the table there are some 700,000 distinct CDR3 sequences, approximately 43% of which are singletons. Total RNA was extracted at no less than 6 micrograms per sample. The V end lost 8 bases, the J end lost 5 bases, and 18 bases lay between the germline ends. The CDR3 loop spans 14 amino acids. Germline V CDR1 and CDR2: MNHEY, SMNVEV (reference sequence). Of note for this clonotype: Its cognate antigen is unknown. A read error is possible here, since a much larger clone lies one base away.

The sequence derives from a woman aged 55-75 years in good health. V and J are TRBV27 and TRBJ1-2, with D perhaps matching TRBD1 (5 bases). The sequencing sample was made of blood. The CDR3 coding sequence is TGTGCCAGCCGGGAGGGTGGCCGGGGGTATGGCTACACCTTC. Protein: CASREGGRGYGYTF.